The TCR beta chain under discussion was sequenced for a study of persistence of HIV-infected CD4 T cells. On this clone itself: Its specificity is not known.

Sequencing used immunoSEQ version 4 in survey mode. Sequencing was performed with immunoSEQ multiplex PCR; in TCRdb, only in-frame clones are kept and a portion is missing. The sample gives approximately 31,000 clones, approximately 80% of which show up once; about 0.9% is in the top ten. Germline CDR1 is MNHNS and CDR2 is SASEGT. Trimming shortened V by 1 base and J by 5 bases, and 8 bases separated the two germline ends. The CDR3 sequence is 13 residues long. Lysates of CMV-infected fibroblasts at approximately 9.4 ug/mL stimulated these cells. CD40L/CD69 double-negative CD45RO-high memory CD4+ T cells were collected.

This chain links TRBV6-1 with TRBJ1-1, with D possibly matching TRBD1 (5 bases). The specimen was CD4+ T cells sorted from PBMCs after 18-hour stimulation, collected from a patient who received antiretroviral therapy. This clonotype was sampled from an adult man with HIV who was CMV-seropositive. The CDR3 coding sequence is TGTGCCAGCAGTGAAGTTGGGGGAACTGAAGCTTTCTTT. Its protein is CASSEVGGTEAFF.